The 22 T cell receptor beta chains given below trace back to one sample, sequenced in a study of hypomethylating agent response in myelodysplastic syndrome (dated by TCRdb to the early 2020s). The library was generated by the immunoSEQ multiplex PCR assay. TCRdb took this table from immuneACCESS and kept in-frame rearrangements with V and J called. Such tables lack part of the clones; where checked against another copy, unresolved V genes explain under half of the gap, and the rest is unexplained. The sample table records about 5,100 clones; about 80% of these occur just once. The ten largest clones take up around 15% of the sample. Sequencing was performed on bone marrow, taken before or after starting hypomethylating agent treatment for myelodysplastic syndrome (not recorded which). The receptors here all came from a human donor with myelodysplastic syndrome.

The rearrangement joins TRBV6-1 to TRBJ2-7; D unresolved. The V gene lost 8 bases and the J gene lost 0 bases, with 5 bases spanning the gap. This CDR3 has 11 residues. Germline CDR1 and CDR2: MNHNS and SASEGT. The CDR3 reads CASGNSYEQYF. The CDR3 DNA sequence: TGTGCCAGCGGGAACTCCTACGAGCAGTACTTC.

The V and J genes are TRBV18 and TRBJ1-1; 7 nucleotides agree with TRBD1. This CDR3 has 17 residues. CDR1 is KGHSH, CDR2 LQKENI, per germline. V lost 0 bases, J lost 3 bases, and 10 bases stayed unmatched. The CDR3 region has the DNA TGTGCCAGCTCACCACCGAGGAGGGGGCGTGTGCACACTGAAGCTTTCTTT. Its translation is CASSPPRRGRVHTEAFF.

The chain carries TRBV6-1 and TRBJ2-1; TRBD1 might be the D (5 bases). The germline gives CDR1 MNHNS, CDR2 SASEGT. This CDR3 has 13 residues. Trimming shortened V by 7 bases and J by 2 bases, and 9 bases separated the two germline ends. In DNA, the CDR3 is TGTGCCAGCAAGAGACAGACCTACAATGAGCAGTTCTTC. Translation: CASKRQTYNEQFF.

This clone is labeled large. The rearrangement joins TRBV6-5 to TRBJ1-1; TRBD1 matches at 9 bases. Germline-derived CDR1 and CDR2 are MNHEY and SVGAGI. V shed 6 bases, J shed 5 bases, and the junction held 10 bases outside the gene matches. The CDR3 is 15 amino acids. For the CDR3, the DNA is TGTGCCAGCAGCTACGACAGGGGGAGGTATACTGAAGCTTTCTTT. It codes for CASSYDRGRYTEAFF.

The chain has TRBV5-1 and TRBJ2-3, with D perhaps TRBD1 (5 bases). This CDR3 contains 15 residues. Germline loops: CDR1 SGHRS, CDR2 YFSETQ. Trimming removed 0 bases from V and 2 bases from J, with 10 bases in between. CDR3 sequence reads: CASSLARQFTDTQYF. The CDR3 DNA sequence: TGCGCCAGCAGCTTGGCAAGACAGTTCACAGATACGCAGTATTTT.

The rearrangement links TRBV9 to TRBJ2-7, with TRBD2 matching 11 bases. The V segment lost 3 bases and the J segment 3 bases; nucleotides outside the gene matches: 2. Looked up from germline, CDR1 is SGDLS and CDR2 is YYNGEE. This CDR3 comprises 14 residues. CDR3 DNA sequence: TGTGCCAGCAGCGCCGGGACTAGCGGCTACGAGCAGTACTTC. Its protein product is CASSAGTSGYEQYF. The variable domain in full, completed from reference TRBV9 and TRBJ2-7, reads DSGVTQTPKHLITATGQRVTLRCSPRSGDLSVYWYQQSLDQGLQFLIQYYNGEERAKGNILERFSAQQFPDLHSELNLSSLELGDSALYFCASSAGTSGYEQYFGPGTRLTVT.

The V call is TRBV28, the J call TRBJ1-1, with TRBD1 matching 11 bases. V gave up 4 bases and J gave up 4 bases; unmatched junction bases: 17. Germline CDR1 is MDHEN and CDR2 is SYDVKM. The CDR3 runs 19 residues. CDR3 nucleotide sequence: TGTGCCAGCAGTTCATCACACCCCTACCGGACAGGGGGCCTCACTGAAGCTTTCTTT. Its translation is CASSSSHPYRTGGLTEAFF.

This clone was counted between two and nine times. V is TRBV7-3 and J is TRBJ2-7; tentative D call: TRBD1 (7 bases). Between the trimmed V and J ends, which lost 2 bases and 3 bases, there was a span of 11 bases. The CDR3 length is 14 residues. Germline loops: CDR1 SGHTA, CDR2 FQGTGA. This CDR3 is CASSLGQGGYEQYF. For the CDR3, the DNA is TGTGCCAGCAGCTTAGGCCAGGGGGGCTACGAGCAGTACTTC.

This CDR3 reads CASSPSFRVEASSHSNQPQHF. Written as DNA, the CDR3 is TGCGCCAGCAGCCCTTCATTTCGGGTCGAGGCATCATCACATAGCAATCAGCCCCAGCATTTT. The chain combines TRBV4-1 with TRBJ1-5; D is unclear. Germline CDR1 reads MGHRA; CDR2 reads YSYEKL. Trimming removed 4 bases at V and 0 bases at J, with 28 bases between. The CDR3 has 21 amino acids.

The chain recombines TRBV5-1 with TRBJ2-1, with TRBD1 identical over 7 bases. The CDR3 spans 18 residues. J was trimmed by 7 bases and V by 5 bases; bases with no gene match: 21. The V gene's germline CDR1 is SGHRS and CDR2 YFSETQ. Here the CDR3 reads CASRMYIPGQLGRNEQFF. CDR3 in DNA: TGCGCCAGCAGAATGTATATTCCGGGACAGTTAGGAAGGAATGAGCAGTTCTTC.

The gene calls are TRBV14 and TRBJ2-1; 10 bases fit TRBD2. CDR1 and CDR2 (germline): SGHDN, FVKESK. The V segment lost 4 bases and the J segment 2 bases; nucleotides outside the gene matches: 5. The CDR3 extends over 16 amino acids. CDR3 nucleotide sequence: TGTGCCAGCAGCCCTCTAGCGGGGGCGGCCTACAATGAGCAGTTCTTC. Protein sequence: CASSPLAGAAYNEQFF. Supplemented by reference TRBV14 and TRBJ2-1, the full variable domain reads EAGVTQFPSHSVIEKGQTVTLRCDPISGHDNLYWYRRVMGKEIKFLLHFVKESKQDESGMPNNRFLAERTGGTYSTLKVQPAELEDSGVYFCASSPLAGAAYNEQFFGPGTRLTVL.

This chain uses TRBV2 with TRBJ2-5, with D hard to call. V was pared by 3 bases and J by 4 bases, with 12 bases between. Germline V gene lookup returns CDR1 SNHLY and CDR2 FYNNEI. The CDR3 loop spans 14 amino acids. Here the CDR3 reads CASSDGSPRETQYF. The CDR3 region has the DNA TGTGCCAGCAGTGATGGTAGCCCACGAGAGACCCAGTACTTC.

V gene TRBV16 combines with J gene TRBJ2-3; D remains unclear. Germline CDR1 and CDR2: KGHSY and FQNENV. Trimming removed 0 bases from V and 6 bases from J, with 7 bases in between. The CDR3 runs to 13 residues. CDR3 coding DNA: TGTGCCAGCAGCCAATCCGATGAGGATACGCAGTATTTT. Its protein product is CASSQSDEDTQYF.

The V call is TRBV19, the J call TRBJ1-6, with TRBD1 as a possible D gene (5 bases). Trimming pared 2 bases from V and 10 bases from J, leaving 15 bases between. Germline V gene lookup returns CDR1 LNHDA and CDR2 SQIVND (reference sequence). The length of the CDR3 is 15 residues. CDR3 sequence: CASSIIGREGSPLHF. CDR3 sequence (DNA): TGTGCCAGTAGTATAATTGGCAGGGAAGGATCACCCCTCCACTTT.

The chain is built from TRBV30 and TRBJ2-3, with 8 bases lining up with TRBD2. Losses at the gene ends were 0 bases for V and 3 bases for J; bases not matched to a gene: 5. From germline, CDR1 is GTSNPN and CDR2 SVGIG (reference sequence). The length of the CDR3 is 15 residues. In nucleotides, the CDR3 is TGTGCCTGGAGTGTTGGCGGGGGGATGACAGATACGCAGTATTTT. Protein product: CAWSVGGGMTDTQYF.

The V call is TRBV18, the J call TRBJ1-2, with TRBD1 matching 8 bases. The germline CDR1 and CDR2 sequences are KGHSH and LQKENI. The CDR3 is 13 amino acids. After removal of 3 bases from V and 6 bases from J, the junction contained 3 bases not matched to a gene. Here the CDR3 DNA reads TGTGCCAGCTCACCCGGACAGGGTAATGGCTACACCTTC. Translating it yields CASSPGQGNGYTF.

The V call is TRBV6-5, the J call TRBJ2-1; possible D gene TRBD2, 6 bases. The CDR3 runs to 13 residues. V lost 0 bases and J lost 6, with 6 bases in between. The germline V gene encodes CDR1 MNHEY and CDR2 SVGAGI. The CDR3 reads CASSYSSGNEQFF. The CDR3 coding sequence is TGTGCCAGCAGTTACTCTAGCGGCAATGAGCAGTTCTTC.

V usage is TRBV7-3 and J usage is TRBJ2-7; the match to TRBD2 covers 8 bases. This CDR3 comprises 14 residues. After removal of 3 bases from V and 6 bases from J, the junction contained 7 bases not matched to a gene. Germline V gene sequence: CDR1 SGHTA, CDR2 FQGTGA. CDR3 nucleotides: TGTGCCAGCAGCTTCGGTCTAGCGGGTAGCGAGCAGTACTTC. It translates to CASSFGLAGSEQYF.

The chain has TRBV19 and TRBJ1-5; D call uncertain. The germline V gene has CDR1 LNHDA and CDR2 SQIVND (reference sequence). V was trimmed by 0 bases and J by 0 bases, leaving 6 bases between them. The CDR3 extends over 15 amino acids. CDR3 in amino acids: CASSIDGYSNQPQHF. DNA for the CDR3: TGTGCCAGTAGTATAGACGGATATAGCAATCAGCCCCAGCATTTT.

Here the CDR3 reads CASRMRGGSTDTQYF. The CDR3 nucleotides are TGTGCCAGTAGAATGCGGGGGGGCAGCACAGATACGCAGTATTTT. V and J are TRBV19 and TRBJ2-3, with TRBD2 matching over 9 bases. In germline, CDR1 is LNHDA, CDR2 SQIVND (reference sequence). The CDR3 length is 15 residues. V lost 6 bases to trimming and J lost 0 bases; unmatched junction nucleotides: 4.

The chain combines TRBV9 with TRBJ2-2; D not certain. The V end lost 1 base, the J end lost 2 bases, and 6 bases lay between the germline ends. The CDR3 spans 14 residues. Germline lookup yields CDR1 SGDLS and CDR2 YYNGEE. This chain's CDR3 is CASSVTRNTGELFF. The CDR3 DNA follows: TGTGCCAGCAGCGTAACAAGAAACACCGGGGAGCTGTTTTTT.

This chain joins TRBV10-3 and TRBJ1-5; 9 nucleotides align to TRBD1. The CDR3 is 21 residues long. Per the germline V gene, CDR1 is ENHRY and CDR2 is SYGVKD. Trimming at V came to 5 bases and at J to 0 bases, leaving 20 bases not matched to a gene. CDR3 sequence: CAISKGLPGQGTSSSNQPQHF. DNA for the CDR3: TGTGCCATCAGTAAGGGGTTACCGGGACAGGGAACTTCTTCTAGCAATCAGCCCCAGCATTTT.